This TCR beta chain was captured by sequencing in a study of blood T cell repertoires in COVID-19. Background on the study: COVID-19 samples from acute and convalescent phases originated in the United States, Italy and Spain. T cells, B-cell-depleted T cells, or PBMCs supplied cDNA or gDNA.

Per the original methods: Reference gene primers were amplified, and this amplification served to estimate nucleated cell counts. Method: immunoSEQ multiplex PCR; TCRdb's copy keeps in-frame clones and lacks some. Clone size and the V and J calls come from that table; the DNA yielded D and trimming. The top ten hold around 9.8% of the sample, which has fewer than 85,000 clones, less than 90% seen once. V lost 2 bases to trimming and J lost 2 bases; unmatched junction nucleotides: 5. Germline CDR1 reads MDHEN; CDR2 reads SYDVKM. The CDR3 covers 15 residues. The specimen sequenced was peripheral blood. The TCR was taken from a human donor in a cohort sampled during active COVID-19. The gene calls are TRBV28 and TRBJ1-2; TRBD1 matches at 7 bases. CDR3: CASSLPTGQNYGYTF. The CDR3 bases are TGTGCCAGCAGTTTACCGACGGGACAGAACTATGGCTACACCTTC.